This T cell receptor (beta chain) appears in the sequencing data of a study of CD8 T cells in ankylosing spondylitis. Study results and limitations: The authors found the disease-linked clones to be CD8+ and relatively rare in peripheral blood.

TCRdb reprocessed the 5' RACE reads with MiXCR, giving one entry per CDR3 protein. The data show about 240,000 distinct CDR3 sequences, 7.5% to 9% seen once. Concerning this clonotype: Its specificity is not known.

CDR3 length: 15 residues. V was clipped by 1 base and J by 9 bases, with 16 bases between them. The germline gives CDR1 SGHTA, CDR2 FQGNSA. The receptor was isolated from a male donor with ankylosing spondylitis or in good health (not recorded which). The rearrangement uses TRBV7-2 and TRBJ2-1; D is perhaps TRBD1 or TRBD2 (5 bases each). Material for sequencing was blood, either unsorted or a sorted T cell fraction (not recorded which). CDR3 nucleotides: TGTGCCAGCAGCTTAGGTGACCAACGGGGCGGTGAGCAGTTCTTC. Encoded protein: CASSLGDQRGGEQFF.